Reported below is one TCR beta chain. Its antigen is currently not known. No quality values exist for individual bases; no much larger clone is one base distant. This record belongs to a study of CD8+ T cells in alopecia areata (dated by TCRdb to between 2017 and 2018). For context, the study as a whole: Treated patients were enrolled in an open-label pilot trial of oral tofacitinib at 5 to 10 mg twice daily for moderate-to-severe alopecia areata. Tofacitinib was administered for 6 to 18 months, and 6 months of follow-up off drug were then conducted to assess delayed response and recurrence. Disease severity in treated patients was measured with the SALT score, which quantifies the percentage of affected scalp surface area. To study T cell clonal expansion in alopecia areata, the researchers applied high-throughput TCRbeta sequencing to both the C3H/HeJ mouse model and human patients. In humans, TCRbeta sequencing was performed on scalp tissue and on sorted CD4+ and CD8+ peripheral blood T cells from healthy controls and from patients with patchy or totalis/universalis alopecia areata. Patients on tofacitinib were biopsied at baseline and after 4 and 24 weeks of treatment, and several of the patients also had a later scalp biopsy. Clonality in the scalp was compared among normal scalp (n=4), patchy alopecia areata scalp (n=8), and alopecia totalis/universalis scalp (n=8). The RNA source kit depended on sample type: the PAXgene miRNA kit for fixed scalp, the miRNeasy kit for PBMCs, and the RNeasy kit for mouse skin. Amplification of TCRbeta CDR3 regions was done by immunoSEQ multiplex PCR using 35 Vbeta forward primers and 13 Jbeta reverse primers.

CDR1 and CDR2 were assigned from the germline V gene (reference sequence) as GTSNPN and SVGIG. Trimming takes 4 bases from V and 7 bases from J, and the germline ends sit 25 bases apart. Including cysteine and phenylalanine, the CDR3 has 16 amino acids. The CDR3 DNA has 48 bases and is translated from base 1. To prepare the library, the immunoSEQ multiplex PCR assay was applied. RNA was extracted from all samples and reverse transcribed into cDNA, which served as template for TCR sequencing. First-strand cDNA was synthesized using SuperScript III with a 2:1 mix of oligo-dT and random hexamers. A synthetic immune receptor repertoire was used to gauge amplification bias, and whatever bias remained was removed computationally. On the authors' methods: Raw reads were preprocessed to remove errors, and CDR3 was defined by IMGT conventions from the conserved cysteine to phenylalanine. Clonality was computed by normalizing Shannon entropy by log2 of the number of productive unique TCRs and subtracting the result from 1. CD4 or CD8 identity of scalp clones was inferred by cross-referencing scalp TCRbeta sequences with sorted blood CD4 and CD8 repertoires. TCRdb limited this immuneACCESS table to in-frame rearrangements with V and J called. A share of clones is missing; checked studies link under half to unresolved V genes, and the rest is unexplained. Clone size and the V and J calls come from that table; the DNA yielded D and trimming. The sample table holds about 210,000 clones, of which 64% were seen once. 4% to 5% of the sample comes from the top ten.

General study outcomes and caveats: With tofacitinib, both scalp clonality and the number of expanded CD8+ clones among the top 100 scalp clones went down significantly. During tofacitinib treatment, many expanded lesional clones stuck around in both scalp and blood, and this persistence may partly explain why relapse happens after treatment is stopped. Lesional scalp, especially in alopecia totalis/universalis, showed higher clonality and more expanded CD8+ clones than normal scalp, suggesting antigenic drive. Compared with mice, TCR sequences shared between patients were less clear, possibly partly because of HLA diversity across the patient population. Because the treated cohort was small and had just a single nonresponder, larger studies are needed to establish links between baseline CD8+ expansion and response. Resident alphabeta T cells in normal human skin are also sequenced, complicating scalp TCR repertoire analysis, unlike mouse skin dominated by gammadelta T cells.

According to the study, the label for this sample's time point signals: approximately 4 weeks on oral tofacitinib. Reading the label with the study, this specimen's treatment or condition is: oral pan-JAK inhibitor, 5-10 mg twice daily. Lesional scalp punch biopsies and peripheral blood were obtained from alopecia areata patients. PBMCs were isolated by density centrifugation and stained for CD3, CD4 and CD8, after which CD4+ and CD8+ T cells were sorted on a FACSAria. This specimen was CD4+ T cells sorted from blood, taken at week 4, from a patient treated with tofacitinib. The V gene is TRBV30 and the J gene is TRBJ1-2, with the D gene not confidently named. The TCR was taken from a human donor with alopecia areata. Here the CDR3 is given as CAWIPQTFPVPRGYTF. The bases read TGTGCCTGGATTCCCCAAACCTTTCCCGTGCCGCGTGGCTACACCTTC.